Listed here are 20 T cell receptor beta chains from one sample, sequenced in a study of technical replicates of blood from several donors. The data were produced by immunoSEQ multiplex PCR, yet TCRdb's version contains in-frame clones alone and is incomplete. The table shows around 62,000 clones, with 98% occurring only once. The sample consisted of T cells isolated from PBMCs. All receptors come from a human donor in good health.

This chain links TRBV9 with TRBJ2-2; perhaps TRBD1 as D (6 bases). V gave up 3 bases and J gave up 4 bases, with 16 bases separating them. From germline, CDR1 is SGDLS and CDR2 YYNGEE. This CDR3 is built from 16 residues. In nucleotides, the CDR3 is TGTGCCAGCAGCGGGACACAGGGAATCACCACCGGGGAGCTGTTTTTT. Protein sequence: CASSGTQGITTGELFF.

This clone showed up just once. The V call is TRBV10-3, the J call TRBJ2-1, with TRBD2 matching 10 bases. V dropped 2 bases and J dropped 9; count of bases not matched to a gene: 13. The CDR3 totals 17 residues. Germline CDR1 is ENHRY and CDR2 is SYGVKD. The CDR3 DNA reads as TGTGCCATCAGTGAGCTAGCGGGAGTGGATGAATTTGGTGAGCAGTTCTTC. The encoded protein is CAISELAGVDEFGEQFF.

With respect to this clone: A read error may account for a junction end that differs from germline. The chain uses TRBV2 and TRBJ2-3, with D possibly matching TRBD2 (6 bases). CDR1 SNHLY and CDR2 FYNNEI come from the germline V gene. The CDR3 totals 11 residues. In nucleotides, the CDR3 is TGTGCCAGCAGTGAAGCGGAGGGGACCTTTTTT. Amino acid sequence: CASSEAEGTFF. Supplemented by reference TRBV2 and TRBJ2-3, the full variable domain reads EPEVTQTPSHQVTQMGQEVILRCVPISNHLYFYWYRQILGQKVEFLVSFYNNEISEKSEIFDDQFSVERPDGSNFTLKIRSTKLEDSAMYFCASSEAEGTFFGPGTRLTVL.

The gene calls are TRBV10-1 and TRBJ2-2, with 10 nucleotides matching TRBD1. V shed 8 bases, J shed 6 bases, and the junction held 9 bases outside the gene matches. Germline V lookup: CDR1 WNHNN, CDR2 SYGVQD (reference sequence). This CDR3 is built from 15 residues. CDR3 nucleotide sequence: TGCGCCAGCGGGACAGGGGTCCTTGAAGCCGGGGAGCTGTTTTTT. It encodes CASGTGVLEAGELFF.

This chain joins TRBV2 and TRBJ1-5; D might be TRBD1 (5 bases). V dropped 4 bases and J dropped 4 bases, with 11 bases sitting between them. Germline lookup yields CDR1 SNHLY and CDR2 FYNNEI. The CDR3 covers 14 residues. CDR3 region: CASSVQGNNQPQHF. As DNA, the CDR3 is TGTGCCAGCAGTGTCCAGGGTAATAATCAGCCCCAGCATTTT.

V is TRBV19 and J is TRBJ2-7, with 9 bases aligning to TRBD1. This CDR3 comprises 14 residues. CDR1 and CDR2 (germline): LNHDA, SQIVND (reference sequence). V shed 7 bases and J 3 bases; nucleotides not matched to a gene: 7. The CDR3 reads CASNLGGQGYEQYF. The CDR3 nucleotides are TGTGCCAGTAATCTTGGGGGACAGGGCTACGAGCAGTACTTC.

The chain couples TRBV28 to TRBJ2-2; 7 positions match TRBD1. Germline V gene lookup returns CDR1 MDHEN and CDR2 SYDVKM. The CDR3 spans 16 residues. V was clipped by 5 bases and J by 6 bases; unmatched bases: 12. CDR3 nucleotides: TGTGCCAGCAGTCATCTCCGGCGACAGGGATCCGGGGAGCTGTTTTTT. Its translation: CASSHLRRQGSGELFF.

The chain couples TRBV7-2 to TRBJ1-5; D ambiguous. This CDR3 is built from 14 residues. Germline V gene data show CDR1 as SGHTA and CDR2 as FQGNSA. V lost 1 base and J lost 5, with 9 bases in between. The CDR3, as DNA: TGTGCCAGCAGCTTAGGAGGGTACCATCAGCCCCAGCATTTT. Its translation is CASSLGGYHQPQHF. The full variable domain, in which reference TRBV7-2 and TRBJ1-5 provide the parts outside the CDR3, is GAGVSQSPSNKVTEKGKDVELRCDPISGHTALYWYRQSLGQGLEFLIYFQGNSAPDKSGLPSDRFSAERTGGSVSTLTIQRTQQEDSAVYLCASSLGGYHQPQHFGDGTRLSIL.

The J gene is TRBJ1-2, the V gene TRBV10-3, with 7 bases aligning to TRBD1. Looked up from germline, CDR1 is ENHRY and CDR2 is SYGVKD. The CDR3 totals 13 residues. With 6 bases clipped from V and 5 bases from J, the junction kept 6 bases outside the gene matches. The CDR3 region has the DNA TGTGCCATCAGCGGGACAGCTCCATATGGCTACACCTTC. It is translated as CAISGTAPYGYTF.

The genes are TRBV2 and TRBJ1-6; 8 nucleotides agree with TRBD1. CDR1 and CDR2 (germline): SNHLY, FYNNEI. The CDR3 is made up of 16 amino acids. Trimming at V came to 3 bases and at J to 6 bases, leaving 7 bases not matched to a gene. CDR3 protein: CASSDQGTGVNSPLHF. The CDR3 nucleotides are TGTGCCAGCAGTGATCAAGGGACAGGAGTTAATTCACCCCTCCACTTT.

The V call is TRBV7-9, the J call TRBJ1-2; TRBD1 might be the D (5 bases). The CDR3 is 13 residues long. CDR1 is SEHNR and CDR2 is FQNEAQ in the germline V gene (reference sequence). Trimming shortened V by 8 bases and J by 0 bases, and 10 bases separated the two germline ends. CDR3 bases: TGTGCCAGCGTCGCAGGGACTAACTATGGCTACACCTTC. This encodes CASVAGTNYGYTF.

V gene TRBV25-1 combines with J gene TRBJ1-2; 7 bases are a match to TRBD1. The CDR3 covers 15 residues. Looked up from germline, CDR1 is MGHDK and CDR2 is SYGVNS. J lost 5 bases, V lost 2 bases, and 8 bases had no gene match. CDR3 in DNA: TGTGCCAGCAGTGAAAGGGCCAGGGGGAATTATGGCTACACCTTC. Translated: CASSERARGNYGYTF.

This chain uses TRBV5-1 with TRBJ2-5; 13 positions match TRBD2. The CDR3 is made up of 16 amino acids. The germline V gene has CDR1 SGHRS and CDR2 YFSETQ. Trimming at V came to 0 bases and at J to 5 bases, leaving 4 bases not matched to a gene. CDR3 coding DNA: TGCGCCAGCAGCTTGGGGACTAGCGGGAGTTGGGAGACCCAGTACTTC. It specifies CASSLGTSGSWETQYF. The entire variable domain, with the rest obtained from reference TRBV5-1 and TRBJ2-5, is as follows: KAGVTQTPRYLIKTRGQQVTLSCSPISGHRSVSWYQQTPGQGLQFLFEYFSETQRNKGNFPGRFSGRQFSNSRSEMNVSTLELGDSALYLCASSLGTSGSWETQYFGPGTRLLVL.

The J gene is TRBJ2-7, the V gene TRBV10-2; no clear D. Trimming took off 3 bases at V and 1 base at J, with 7 bases between the two ends. This CDR3 comprises 13 residues. CDR1 and CDR2 from the germline V gene are WSHSY and SAAADI. The CDR3 is CASSDVYSYEQYF. CDR3 nucleotide sequence: TGCGCCAGCAGTGATGTGTATTCCTACGAGCAGTACTTC.

The CDR3 region is CASSVDPSGGAFNEQFF. DNA of the CDR3: TGTGCCAGCAGCGTAGATCCTAGCGGGGGGGCCTTCAATGAGCAGTTCTTC. This chain joins TRBV9 and TRBJ2-1; 12 bases map to TRBD2. After removal of 0 bases from V and 6 bases from J, the junction contained 7 bases not matched to a gene. The CDR3 has 17 residues. Germline-derived CDR1 and CDR2 are SGDLS and YYNGEE.

The rearrangement links TRBV15 to TRBJ2-7, with D possibly TRBD1 on 6 matching bases. V was shortened by 3 bases and J by 1 base, with 16 bases between the two germline ends. The CDR3 is 16 amino acids. Per germline, CDR1 LNHNV and CDR2 YYDKDF (reference sequence). The DNA of the CDR3 is TGTGCCACCAGCAGCAAGGACAGACTGGATTCCTACGAGCAGTACTTC. It encodes CATSSKDRLDSYEQYF. The whole variable domain, filled in from reference TRBV15 and TRBJ2-7, reads DAMVIQNPRYQVTQFGKPVTLSCSQTLNHNVMYWYQQKSSQAPKLLFHYYDKDFNNEADTPDNFQSRRPNTSFCFLDIRSPGLGDTAMYLCATSSKDRLDSYEQYFGPGTRLTVT.

This sequence joins TRBV6-5 and TRBJ1-6, with 7 bases aligning to TRBD1. Germline V gene lookup returns CDR1 MNHEY and CDR2 SVGAGI. CDR3 size: 16 residues. V was clipped by 3 bases and J by 7 bases; unmatched bases: 9. CDR3 DNA: TGTGCCAGCAGTTATACAGGGGCGAGTTGGAATTCACCCCTCCACTTT. It encodes CASSYTGASWNSPLHF.

The V and J genes are TRBV7-9 and TRBJ2-2; TRBD1 matches 10 bases. Per germline, CDR1 SEHNR and CDR2 FQNEAQ (reference sequence). The CDR3 length is 19 residues. With V trimmed by 2 bases and J by 1 base, 10 bases remained unmatched. For the CDR3, the DNA is TGTGCCAGCAGCTTACGTGGGACAGGGGTTAATTTGAACACCGGGGAGCTGTTTTTT. It translates to CASSLRGTGVNLNTGELFF.

This clone was detected only once. CDR3 residues: CASSLPHGGDGYTF. The CDR3 DNA is TGTGCCAGCAGCCTACCTCACGGGGGGGATGGCTACACCTTC. The V call is TRBV4-2, the J call TRBJ1-2, with D tentatively TRBD1 (5 bases). Germline assignment: CDR1 LGHNA and CDR2 YNFKEQ. This CDR3 region has 14 residues. V was trimmed by 4 bases and J by 6 bases, leaving 15 bases between them.

The chain carries TRBV2 and TRBJ1-1, with 7 bases identical to TRBD1. From germline, CDR1 is SNHLY and CDR2 FYNNEI. This CDR3 has 14 residues. V was clipped by 2 bases and J by 5 bases; unmatched bases: 5. The CDR3 coding sequence is TGTGCCAGCAGTGAACGGACAGGTCGGACTGAAGCTTTCTTT. This codes for CASSERTGRTEAFF.